The 15 T cell receptor beta chains in this list originate from one sample, sequenced in a study of Graves' ophthalmopathy and Graves' hyperthyroidism. RNA transcripts were the template, and TCR beta CDR3 regions were amplified from them. The first round was an RT-PCR with HTBI primers, and the second round was a multiplex PCR. Using its own MiXCR run on the multiplex PCR reads, TCRdb lists one record per CDR3 protein. The sample has 650,000 to 900,000 distinct CDR3 sequences, approximately 40% seen once; the top ten hold approximately 43%. The sequenced sample was peripheral blood. Receptors were obtained from an adult man with Graves' ophthalmopathy.

The rearrangement joins TRBV11-2 to TRBJ2-2, with D perhaps matching TRBD2 (5 bases). This CDR3 contains 15 residues. Germline V gives CDR1 SGHAT, CDR2 FQNNGV. Between the trimmed V and J ends, which lost 1 base and 5 bases, there was a span of 11 bases. The CDR3 reads CASSLGRPGTGELFF. The CDR3 nucleotides read TGTGCCAGCAGCTTAGGTCGACCGGGGACCGGGGAGCTGTTTTTT.

In its sample, this clonotype was seen a few times. A junction end diverges from the germline sequence, so it may reflect a read error. The chain recombines TRBV10-3 with TRBJ1-5; 7 bases are shared with TRBD1. This CDR3 comprises 15 residues. From germline, CDR1 is ENHRY and CDR2 SYGVKD. The DNA of the CDR3 is TGTGCCAGCAGTTCTGGGACAGTTCGGAATCAGCCCCAACATTTT. It encodes CASSSGTVRNQPQHF.

This clonotype was seen only once. The V call is TRBV7-8, the J call TRBJ2-5, with 12 bases aligning to TRBD2. The CDR3 extends over 16 amino acids. Losses at the gene ends were 11 bases for V and 5 bases for J; bases not matched to a gene: 15. Looked up from germline, CDR1 is SGHVS and CDR2 is FQNEAQ. The CDR3 DNA reads TGTGCCTGGAGTGGGGCTAGCGGGAGGGCCCGGGAGACCCAGTACTTC. This codes for CAWSGASGRARETQYF. The full variable domain, with the rest looked up from reference TRBV7-8 and TRBJ2-5, is GAGVSQSPRYKVAKRGQDVALRCDPISGHVSLFWYQQALGQGPEFLTYFQNEAQLDKSGLPSDRFFAERPEGSVSTLKIQRTQQEDSAVYLCAWSGASGRARETQYFGPGTRLLVL.

A few counts support this clonotype. V and J are TRBV11-2 and TRBJ2-7, with D maybe TRBD1 (7 bases). The CDR3 runs to 16 residues. The ends were cut back, 5 bases at V and 4 bases at J, with 21 bases in the middle. The germline gives CDR1 SGHAT, CDR2 FQNNGV. The CDR3, as DNA: TGTGCCAGCAGCCCATCCCGGGCAGGGGGGAAGTACGAGCAGTACTTC. Translation: CASSPSRAGGKYEQYF.

This clonotype has just a few counts. Its ends do not fully match the called genes, so a read error is possible. The chain recombines TRBV5-1 with TRBJ1-1; TRBD1 aligns across 7 bases. The germline gives CDR1 SGHRS, CDR2 YFSETQ. There are 15 residues in the CDR3. In DNA, the CDR3 is TGTGCCAGCAGCTTGATTACAGGGGTGAACACTGAAGCTTTCTTT. Translating gives CASSLITGVNTEAFF.

This clonotype has more than one count but fewer than ten. The J gene is TRBJ2-5, the V gene TRBV7-7; 8 bases line up with TRBD2. CDR1 is SSHAT and CDR2 is FNYEAQ in the germline V gene (reference sequence). CDR3 length: 11 residues. CDR3 sequence: CASGVGETQYF. The CDR3 DNA is TGTGCTAGCGGGGTGGGGGAGACCCAGTACTTC.

The chain is built from TRBV19 and TRBJ1-2, with no clear D. CDR3 length: 14 residues. Germline CDR1 LNHDA, CDR2 SQIVND (reference sequence). Deletions cut 7 bases from V and 3 bases from J, with 15 bases between. CDR3 coding DNA: TGTGCCAGTACCCCGTGGGAGGACGACTATGGCTACACCTTC. This sequence encodes CASTPWEDDYGYTF.

Only a few counts were recorded for this clonotype. The chain is built from TRBV20-1 and TRBJ1-4; no firm D call. Looked up from germline, CDR1 is DFQATT and CDR2 is SNEGSKA (reference sequence). CDR3 length equals 12 residues. V was cut by 3 bases and J by 5 bases, with 7 bases left in between. CDR3 residues: CSASRENEKLFF. The CDR3, as DNA: TGCAGTGCTAGTCGGGAAAATGAAAAACTGTTTTTT.

CDR3 DNA sequence: TGCAGCACTTCGGGAGCAGTAGAGACCCAGTACTTC. This encodes CSTSGAVETQYF. The genes are TRBV20-1 and TRBJ2-5; perhaps TRBD2 as D (6 bases). Per the germline V gene, CDR1 is DFQATT and CDR2 is SNEGSKA (reference sequence). This CDR3 contains 12 residues.

This clonotype has only a few counts. The V and J genes are TRBV20-1 and TRBJ1-2, with D unresolved. Germline V CDR1 and CDR2: DFQATT, SNEGSKA (reference sequence). The CDR3 runs to 15 residues. With 1 base removed from V and 0 bases from J, the gap between germline ends came to 12 bases. The CDR3 coding sequence is TGCAGTGCTAGAGCAAGGGTCAGGACTAACTATGGCTACACCTTC. This sequence encodes CSARARVRTNYGYTF.

This chain links TRBV20-1 with TRBJ2-7; D gene ambiguous. CDR3 length: 12 residues. Germline CDR1 reads DFQATT; CDR2 reads SNEGSKA (reference sequence). V lost 1 base and J lost 7, with 11 bases in between. The CDR3 region has the DNA TGCAGTGCTAGAGGCGGCACCGGGGAGCAGTACTTC. Amino acids: CSARGGTGEQYF.

This clonotype has only a few counts. V gene TRBV6-1 combines with J gene TRBJ1-2, with a weak D call TRBD1 (5 bases). V was clipped by 6 bases and J by 5 bases, with 16 bases between them. The V gene's germline CDR1 is MNHNS and CDR2 SASEGT. The CDR3 spans 14 residues. This CDR3 reads CASSMGRRPYGYTF. In DNA, the CDR3 is TGTGCCAGCAGCATGGGACGGAGACCTTATGGCTACACCTTC.

The rearrangement joins TRBV6-6 to TRBJ1-1; no clear D gene. This CDR3 is built from 13 residues. The germline gives CDR1 MNHNY, CDR2 SVGAGI (reference sequence). V was pared by 7 bases and J by 5 bases, with 14 bases between. Written as DNA, the CDR3 is TGTGCCAGCACTCCGGGTCGGGGTACTGAAGCTTTCTTT. As protein: CASTPGRGTEAFF.

This clonotype occurred a few times. This chain joins TRBV20-1 and TRBJ1-1; 7 nucleotides line up with TRBD1. Germline V lookup: CDR1 DFQATT, CDR2 SNEGSKA (reference sequence). The V gene end was trimmed by 0 bases and the J gene end by 4 bases; junction bases not matched to a gene: 8. CDR3 size: 15 residues. CDR3 sequence reads: CSARDRDSETTEAFF. The CDR3 DNA follows: TGCAGTGCTAGAGACCGGGACAGTGAGACCACTGAAGCTTTCTTT.

This rearrangement joins TRBV29-1 to TRBJ1-3; no clear D. CDR3 length: 12 amino acids. Trimming cost V 0 bases and J 7 bases, with 7 bases left between them. CDR1 and CDR2 from the germline V gene are SQVTM and ANQGSEA. CDR3 coding DNA: TGCAGCGTTGAAGATCGGCGGAACACCATATATTTT. Its translation: CSVEDRRNTIYF. The full variable domain, with the rest looked up from reference TRBV29-1 and TRBJ1-3, is SAVISQKPSRDICQRGTSLTIQCQVDSQVTMMFWYRQQPGQSLTLIATANQGSEATYESGFVIDKFPISRPNLTFSTLTVSNMSPEDSSIYLCSVEDRRNTIYFGEGSWLTVV.